This TCR beta chain was captured by sequencing in a study of blood T cell repertoires in COVID-19. Libraries were prepared by immunoSEQ multiplex PCR; TCRdb keeps only in-frame clonotypes and omits some of them. Here the sample spans about 82,000 clones, around 88% being singletons. Germline V gene data show CDR1 as SGHAT and CDR2 as FQNNGV. There are 15 residues in the CDR3. V lost 5 bases to trimming and J lost 6 bases, with 20 bases between them. The chain has TRBV11-2 and TRBJ2-7, with D possibly being TRBD2 (6 bases). The specimen was peripheral blood. The TCR sequence derives from a woman in her sixties with acute or convalescent COVID-19. The CDR3 here is CASSLPSGRIAEQYF. Here the CDR3 DNA reads TGTGCCAGCAGCCTACCGTCGGGGAGGATAGCCGAGCAGTACTTC.